This T cell receptor (beta chain) was found in a study of cytomegalovirus exposure and HLA in healthy donors. General study findings and limits: A later analysis linked a missense variant in DCLRE1C to the trimming of TCR beta V and J genes.

About this clone itself: Its antigen is still unknown.

This CDR3 spans 14 amino acids. In germline, CDR1 is LNHDA, CDR2 SQIVND (reference sequence). V dropped 4 bases and J dropped 5; count of bases not matched to a gene: 5. 13 Jbeta primers and 60 Vbeta primers were used for the PCR. The data were produced by immunoSEQ multiplex PCR, yet TCRdb's version contains in-frame clones alone and is incomplete. The sample includes tens of thousands of clones, over 75% seen only once; the top ten take almost 6%. The clonotype originates from a male donor in good health and CMV-seronegative. V gene TRBV19 combines with J gene TRBJ2-5; 9 positions match TRBD2. Sequenced material: PBMCs. The CDR3: CASSKRGVGETQYF. CDR3 DNA: TGTGCCAGTAGTAAGCGGGGGGTCGGGGAGACCCAGTACTTC. Full variable domain (remainder filled in from reference TRBV19 and TRBJ2-5): DGGITQSPKYLFRKEGQNVTLSCEQNLNHDAMYWYRQDPGQGLRLIYYSQIVNDFQKGDIAEGYSVSREKKESFPLTVTSAQKNPTAFYLCASSKRGVGETQYFGPGTRLLVL.